This TCR beta chain appears in the sequencing data of a study of blood T cell repertoires in COVID-19. In the study overall: PBMCs, B-cell-depleted T cells, or T cells were the source of the cDNA or gDNA that made up the material.

Libraries were prepared by immunoSEQ multiplex PCR; TCRdb keeps only in-frame clonotypes and omits some of them. The repertoire includes more than 95,000 clones, about 90% of them detected once, and approximately 7.9% sits in the top ten. Losses at the gene ends were 4 bases for V and 5 bases for J; bases not matched to a gene: 6. The germline gives CDR1 KGHSH, CDR2 LQKENI. This CDR3 has 14 amino acids. This chain uses TRBV18 with TRBJ2-5; 8 bases line up with TRBD2. This sequence originates from a man between 65 and 80 years old who had recovered from COVID-19. Sequencing was done on a sample of peripheral blood. CDR3 coding DNA: TGTGCCAGCTCACTCTTAGCGGGGTCGGAGACCCAGTACTTC. Its protein is CASSLLAGSETQYF.